This TCR beta chain derives from a study of OX40 agonist ivuxolimab in advanced cancers. The CDR3 runs 13 residues. Germline CDR1 and CDR2: MNHEY and SVGAGI. V was shortened by 2 bases and J by 2 bases, with 7 bases between the two germline ends. Measured with immunoSEQ multiplex PCR; TCRdb has only the in-frame clones, and not every one. In the table there are approximately 100,000 clones, 70% to 85% of which are singletons. This clone occurred once. The sample in question was CD4+ or CD8+ T cells sorted from blood, obtained in a trial of the OX40 agonist ivuxolimab. The gene calls are TRBV6-5 and TRBJ2-7; a weak D match, TRBD2 (6 bases). This clonotype was obtained from an adult with an advanced solid tumor such as melanoma, head and neck, liver or kidney cancer. The CDR3 protein is CASSYGGTYEQYF. In nucleotides, the CDR3 is TGTGCCAGCAGTTACGGCGGGACCTACGAGCAGTACTTC.